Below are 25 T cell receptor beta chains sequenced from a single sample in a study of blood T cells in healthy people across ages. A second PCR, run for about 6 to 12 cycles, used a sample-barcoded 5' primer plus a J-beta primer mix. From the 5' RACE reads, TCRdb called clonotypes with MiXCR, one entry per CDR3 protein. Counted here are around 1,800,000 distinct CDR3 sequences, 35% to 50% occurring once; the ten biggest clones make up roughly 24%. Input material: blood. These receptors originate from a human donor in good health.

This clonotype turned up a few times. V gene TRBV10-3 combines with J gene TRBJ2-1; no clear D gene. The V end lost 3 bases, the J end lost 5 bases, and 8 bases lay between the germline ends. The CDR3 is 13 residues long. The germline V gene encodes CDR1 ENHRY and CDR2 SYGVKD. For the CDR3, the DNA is TGTGCCATCAGTGAAGGACCCGACAATGAGCAGTTCTTC. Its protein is CAISEGPDNEQFF.

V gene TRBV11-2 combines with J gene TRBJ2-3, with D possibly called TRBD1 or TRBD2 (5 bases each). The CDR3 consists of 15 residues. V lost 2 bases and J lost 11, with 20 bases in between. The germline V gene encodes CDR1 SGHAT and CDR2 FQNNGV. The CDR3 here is CASSLSHGAPYEQYF. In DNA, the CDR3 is TGTGCCAGCAGCTTAAGCCACGGGGCCCCCTACGAGCAGTATTTT.

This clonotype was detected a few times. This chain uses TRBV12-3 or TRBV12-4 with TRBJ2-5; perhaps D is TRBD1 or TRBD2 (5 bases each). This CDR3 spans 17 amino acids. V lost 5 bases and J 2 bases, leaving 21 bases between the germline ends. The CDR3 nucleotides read TGTGCCAGCAGTACACAGGACGGTGAGGGATCACAAGAGACCCAGTACTTC. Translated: CASSTQDGEGSQETQYF.

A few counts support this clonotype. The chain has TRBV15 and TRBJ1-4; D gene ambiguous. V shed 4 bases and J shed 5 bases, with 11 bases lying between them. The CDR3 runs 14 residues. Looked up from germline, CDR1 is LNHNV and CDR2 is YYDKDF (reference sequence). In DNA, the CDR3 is TGTGCCACCAGCATCAGCAACTCCAATGAAAAACTGTTTTTT. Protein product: CATSISNSNEKLFF.

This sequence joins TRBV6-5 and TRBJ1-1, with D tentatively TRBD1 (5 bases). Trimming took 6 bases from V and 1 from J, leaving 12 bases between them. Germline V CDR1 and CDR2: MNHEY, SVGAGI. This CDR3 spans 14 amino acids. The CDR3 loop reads CASSYDSRNTEAFF. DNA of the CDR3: TGTGCCAGCAGCTACGACAGCCGGAACACTGAAGCTTTCTTT.

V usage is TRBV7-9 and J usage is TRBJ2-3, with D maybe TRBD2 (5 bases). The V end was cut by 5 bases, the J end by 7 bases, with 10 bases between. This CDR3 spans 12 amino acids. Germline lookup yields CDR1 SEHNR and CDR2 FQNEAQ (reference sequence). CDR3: CASSEDGNTQYF. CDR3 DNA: TGTGCCAGCAGCGAGGACGGGAATACGCAGTATTTT.

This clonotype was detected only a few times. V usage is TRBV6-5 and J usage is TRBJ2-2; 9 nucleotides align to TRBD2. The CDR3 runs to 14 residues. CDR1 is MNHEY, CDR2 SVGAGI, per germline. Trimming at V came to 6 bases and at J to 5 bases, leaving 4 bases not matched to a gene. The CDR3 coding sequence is TGTGCCAGCAGGGTAGCGGGGGTTACCGGGGAGCTGTTTTTT. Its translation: CASRVAGVTGELFF.

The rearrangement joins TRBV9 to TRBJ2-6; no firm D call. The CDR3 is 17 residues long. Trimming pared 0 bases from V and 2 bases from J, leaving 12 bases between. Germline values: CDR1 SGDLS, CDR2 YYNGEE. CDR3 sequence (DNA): TGTGCCAGCAGCGTAGATGTGTCAGCAACTGGGGCCAACGTCCTGACTTTC. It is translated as CASSVDVSATGANVLTF.

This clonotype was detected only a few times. The CDR3: CASSGGRDTQYF. The CDR3, as DNA: TGTGCCAGCAGTGGGGGGCGAGATACGCAGTATTTT. This chain links TRBV2 with TRBJ2-3, with D possibly TRBD1 on 6 matching bases. CDR1 and CDR2 (germline): SNHLY, FYNNEI. CDR3 length: 12 amino acids. V lost 4 bases, J lost 5 bases, and 7 bases lay in between. Full variable domain (missing parts from reference TRBV2 and TRBJ2-3): EPEVTQTPSHQVTQMGQEVILRCVPISNHLYFYWYRQILGQKVEFLVSFYNNEISEKSEIFDDQFSVERPDGSNFTLKIRSTKLEDSAMYFCASSGGRDTQYFGPGTRLTVL.

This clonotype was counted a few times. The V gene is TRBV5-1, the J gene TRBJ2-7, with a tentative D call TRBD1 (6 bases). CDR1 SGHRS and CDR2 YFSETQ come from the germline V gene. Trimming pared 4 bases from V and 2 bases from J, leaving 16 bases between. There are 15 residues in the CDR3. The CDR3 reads CASSRDRSFTYEQYF. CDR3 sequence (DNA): TGCGCCAGCAGCCGCGACAGGAGTTTTACCTACGAGCAGTACTTC.

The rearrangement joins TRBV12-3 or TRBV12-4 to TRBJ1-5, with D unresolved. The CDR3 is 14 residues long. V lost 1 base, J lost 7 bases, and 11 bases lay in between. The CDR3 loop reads CASSLDPAGQPQHF. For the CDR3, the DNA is TGTGCCAGCAGTTTAGACCCGGCTGGACAGCCCCAGCATTTT.

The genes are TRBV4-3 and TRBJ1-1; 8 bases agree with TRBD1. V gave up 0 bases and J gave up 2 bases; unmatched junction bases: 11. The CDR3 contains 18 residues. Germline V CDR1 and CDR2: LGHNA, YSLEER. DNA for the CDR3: TGCGCCAGCAGCCAAGAATCGCAGGGGGCAGAGGGAAACACTGAAGCTTTCTTT. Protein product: CASSQESQGAEGNTEAFF.

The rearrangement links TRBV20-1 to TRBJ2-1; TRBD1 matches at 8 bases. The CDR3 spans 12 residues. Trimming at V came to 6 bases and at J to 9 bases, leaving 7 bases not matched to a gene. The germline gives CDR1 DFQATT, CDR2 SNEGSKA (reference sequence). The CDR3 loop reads CSASGQGFEQFF. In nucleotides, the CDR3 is TGCAGTGCGTCCGGACAGGGTTTTGAGCAGTTCTTC.

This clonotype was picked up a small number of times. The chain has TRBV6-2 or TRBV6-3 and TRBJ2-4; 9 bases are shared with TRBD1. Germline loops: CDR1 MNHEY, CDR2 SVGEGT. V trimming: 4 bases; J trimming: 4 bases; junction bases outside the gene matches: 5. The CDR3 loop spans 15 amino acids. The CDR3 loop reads CASSLQGASKNIQYF. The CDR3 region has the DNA TGTGCCAGCAGTTTACAGGGGGCCTCTAAAAACATTCAGTACTTC.

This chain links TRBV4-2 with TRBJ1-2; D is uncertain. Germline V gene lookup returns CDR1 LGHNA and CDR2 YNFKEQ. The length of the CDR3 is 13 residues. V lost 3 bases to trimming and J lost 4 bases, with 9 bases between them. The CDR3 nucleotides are TGTGCCAGCAGCCACGGTGTCCGCTATGGCTACACCTTC. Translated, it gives CASSHGVRYGYTF.

CDR3 region: CASSPLTSGGSQETQFF. The DNA of the CDR3 is TGTGCCAGCAGCCCTTTGACTAGCGGGGGGTCGCAAGAGACCCAGTTCTTC. V and J are TRBV7-2 and TRBJ2-5, with 13 bases matching TRBD2. TRBJ2-1 matches the DNA end more closely, so the J call is doubtful. The CDR3 consists of 17 residues. Germline V gene sequence: CDR1 SGHTA, CDR2 FQGNSA.

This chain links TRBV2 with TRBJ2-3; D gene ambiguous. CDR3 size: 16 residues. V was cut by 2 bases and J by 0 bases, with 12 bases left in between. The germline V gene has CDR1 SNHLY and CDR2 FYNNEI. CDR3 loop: CASSEPGALSTDTQYF. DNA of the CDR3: TGTGCCAGCAGTGAACCGGGCGCACTCAGCACAGATACGCAGTATTTT.

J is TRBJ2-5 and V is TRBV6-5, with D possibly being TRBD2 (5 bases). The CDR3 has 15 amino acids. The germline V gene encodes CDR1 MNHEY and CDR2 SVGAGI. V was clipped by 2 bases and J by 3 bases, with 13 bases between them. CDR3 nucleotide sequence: TGTGCCAGCAGTTACATGGAGGCAGCCGAAGAGACCCAGTACTTC. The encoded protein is CASSYMEAAEETQYF.

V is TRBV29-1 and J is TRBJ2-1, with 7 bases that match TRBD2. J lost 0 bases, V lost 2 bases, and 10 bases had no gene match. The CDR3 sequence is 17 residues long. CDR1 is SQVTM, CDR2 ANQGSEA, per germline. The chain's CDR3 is CSVEPTRLADSYNEQFF. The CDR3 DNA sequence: TGCAGCGTTGAACCCACTCGACTAGCCGACTCCTACAATGAGCAGTTCTTC.

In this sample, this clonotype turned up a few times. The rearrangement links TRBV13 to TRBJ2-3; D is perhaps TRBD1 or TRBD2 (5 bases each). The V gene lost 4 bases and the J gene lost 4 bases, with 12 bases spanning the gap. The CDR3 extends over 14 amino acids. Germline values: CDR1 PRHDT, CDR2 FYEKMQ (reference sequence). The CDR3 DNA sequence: TGTGCCAGCAGCTCCGGTGGGGGACCAGATACGCAGTATTTT. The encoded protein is CASSSGGGPDTQYF.

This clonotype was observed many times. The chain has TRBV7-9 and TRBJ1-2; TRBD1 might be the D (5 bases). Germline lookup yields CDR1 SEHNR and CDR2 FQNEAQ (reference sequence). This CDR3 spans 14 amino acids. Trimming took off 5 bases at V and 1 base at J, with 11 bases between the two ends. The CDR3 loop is CASSLGGINYGYTF. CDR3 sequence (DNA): TGTGCCAGCAGCCTGGGGGGGATTAACTATGGCTACACCTTC.

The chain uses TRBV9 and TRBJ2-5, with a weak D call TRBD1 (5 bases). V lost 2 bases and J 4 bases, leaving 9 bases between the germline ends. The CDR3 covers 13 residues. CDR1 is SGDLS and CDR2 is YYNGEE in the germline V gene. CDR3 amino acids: CASSVRVGETQYF. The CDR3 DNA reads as TGTGCCAGCAGCGTCAGGGTAGGAGAGACCCAGTACTTC.

CDR3 loop: CASTPGTNEKLFF. The DNA of the CDR3 is TGTGCCAGCACCCCAGGGACTAATGAAAAACTGTTTTTT. The chain couples TRBV12-3 or TRBV12-4 to TRBJ1-4; D is possibly TRBD1 (5 bases). V was pared by 7 bases and J by 2 bases, with 8 bases between. The CDR3 is 13 residues long.

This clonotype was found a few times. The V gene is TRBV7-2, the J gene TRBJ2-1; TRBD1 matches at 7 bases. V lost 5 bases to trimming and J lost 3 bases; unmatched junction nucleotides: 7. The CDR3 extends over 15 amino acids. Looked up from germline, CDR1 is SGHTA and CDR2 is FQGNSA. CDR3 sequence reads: CASSPRDSFYNEQFF. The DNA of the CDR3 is TGTGCCAGCAGCCCCCGGGACAGTTTCTACAATGAGCAGTTCTTC.

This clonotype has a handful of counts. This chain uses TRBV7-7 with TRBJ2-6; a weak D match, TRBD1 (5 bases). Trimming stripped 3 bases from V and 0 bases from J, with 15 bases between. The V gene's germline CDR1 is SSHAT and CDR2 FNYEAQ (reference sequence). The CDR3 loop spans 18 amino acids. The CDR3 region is CASSLSLGPLSGANVLTF. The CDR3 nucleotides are TGTGCCAGCAGCTTGTCTTTGGGGCCCCTCTCTGGGGCCAACGTCCTGACTTTC.